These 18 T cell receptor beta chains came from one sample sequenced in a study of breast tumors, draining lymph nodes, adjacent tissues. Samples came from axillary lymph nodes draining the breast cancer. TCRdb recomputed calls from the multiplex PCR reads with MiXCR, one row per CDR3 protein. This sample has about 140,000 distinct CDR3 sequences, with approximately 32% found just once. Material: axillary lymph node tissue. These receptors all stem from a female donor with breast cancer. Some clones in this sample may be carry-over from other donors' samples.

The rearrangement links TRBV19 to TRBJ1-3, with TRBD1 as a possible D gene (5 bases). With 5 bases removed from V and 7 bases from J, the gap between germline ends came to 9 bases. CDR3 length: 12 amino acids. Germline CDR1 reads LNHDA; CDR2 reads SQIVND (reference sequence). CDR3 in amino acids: CASSAQANTIYF. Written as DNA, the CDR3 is TGTGCCAGTAGTGCACAGGCGAACACCATATATTTT.

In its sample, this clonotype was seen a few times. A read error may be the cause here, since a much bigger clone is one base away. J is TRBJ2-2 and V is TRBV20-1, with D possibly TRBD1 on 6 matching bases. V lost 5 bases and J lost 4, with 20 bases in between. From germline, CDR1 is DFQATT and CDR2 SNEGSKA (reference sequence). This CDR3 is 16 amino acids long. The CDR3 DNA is TGCAGTGCTCGCCCTGTGGGGGCTGCGACCACCGGGGAGCTGTTTTTT. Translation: CSARPVGAATTGELFF.

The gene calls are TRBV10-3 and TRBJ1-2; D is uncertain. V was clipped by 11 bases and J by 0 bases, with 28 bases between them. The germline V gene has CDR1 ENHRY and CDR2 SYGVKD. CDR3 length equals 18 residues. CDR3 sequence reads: CAPFRVAIFLCANYGYTF. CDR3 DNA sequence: TGTGCCCCTTTTAGAGTGGCTATATTCTTATGTGCTAACTATGGCTACACCTTC.

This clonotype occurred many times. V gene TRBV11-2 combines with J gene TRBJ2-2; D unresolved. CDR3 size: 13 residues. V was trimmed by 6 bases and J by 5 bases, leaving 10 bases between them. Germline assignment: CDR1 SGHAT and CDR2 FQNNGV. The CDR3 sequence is CASSFGWTGELFF. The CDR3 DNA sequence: TGTGCCAGCAGTTTTGGGTGGACCGGGGAGCTGTTTTTT.

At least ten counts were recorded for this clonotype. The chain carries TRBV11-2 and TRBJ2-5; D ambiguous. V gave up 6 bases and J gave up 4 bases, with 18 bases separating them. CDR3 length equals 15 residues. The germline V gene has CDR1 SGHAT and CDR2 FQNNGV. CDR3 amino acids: CASSPLGPTGETQYF. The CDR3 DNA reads TGTGCCAGCAGTCCCCTGGGCCCGACGGGAGAGACCCAGTACTTC. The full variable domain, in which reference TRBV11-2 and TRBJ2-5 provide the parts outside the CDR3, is EAGVAQSPRYKIIEKRQSVAFWCNPISGHATLYWYQQILGQGPKLLIQFQNNGVVDDSQLPKDRFSAERLKGVDSTLKIQPAKLEDSAVYLCASSPLGPTGETQYFGPGTRLLVL.

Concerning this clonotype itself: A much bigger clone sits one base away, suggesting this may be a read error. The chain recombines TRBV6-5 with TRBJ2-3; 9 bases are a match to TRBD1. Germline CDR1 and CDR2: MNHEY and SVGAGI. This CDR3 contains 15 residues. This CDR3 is CASSHSDRGTDAQYF. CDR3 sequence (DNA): TGTGCCAGCAGTCACTCGGACAGGGGTACAGATGCGCAGTATTTT.

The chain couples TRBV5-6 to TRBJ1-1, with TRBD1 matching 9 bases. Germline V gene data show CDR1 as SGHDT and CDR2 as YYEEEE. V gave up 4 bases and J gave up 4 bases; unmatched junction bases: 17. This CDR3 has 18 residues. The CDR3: CASSPKGQGYGRGTEAFF. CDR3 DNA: TGTGCCAGCAGCCCCAAGGGACAGGGTTATGGTCGAGGCACTGAAGCTTTCTTT. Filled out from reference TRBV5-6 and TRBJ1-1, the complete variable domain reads DAGVTQSPTHLIKTRGQQVTLRCSPKSGHDTVSWYQQALGQGPQFIFQYYEEEERQRGNFPDRFSGHQFPNYSSELNVNALLLGDSALYLCASSPKGQGYGRGTEAFFGQGTRLTVV.

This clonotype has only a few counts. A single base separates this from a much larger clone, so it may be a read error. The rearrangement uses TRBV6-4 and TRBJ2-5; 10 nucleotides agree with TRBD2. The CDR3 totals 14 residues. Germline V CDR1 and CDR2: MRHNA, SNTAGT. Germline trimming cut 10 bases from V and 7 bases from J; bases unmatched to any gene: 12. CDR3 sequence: CATTELAGAGTQYF. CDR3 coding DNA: TGTGCCACAACGGAGCTAGCGGGGGCAGGGACCCAGTACTTC.

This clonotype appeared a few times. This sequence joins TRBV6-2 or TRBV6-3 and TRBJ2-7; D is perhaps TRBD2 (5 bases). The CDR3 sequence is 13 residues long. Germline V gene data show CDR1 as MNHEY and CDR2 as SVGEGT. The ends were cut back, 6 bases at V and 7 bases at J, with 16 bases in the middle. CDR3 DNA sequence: TGTGCCAGCAGCCACTCCCGGACTTTTGAGCAGTACGTC. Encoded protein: CASSHSRTFEQYV.

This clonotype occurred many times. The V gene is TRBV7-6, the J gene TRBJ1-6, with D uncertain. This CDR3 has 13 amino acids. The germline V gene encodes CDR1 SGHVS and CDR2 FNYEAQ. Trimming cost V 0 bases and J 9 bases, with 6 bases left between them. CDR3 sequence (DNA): TGTGCCAGCAGCTTAGCGCGGGGTTCACCCCTCCACTTT. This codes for CASSLARGSPLHF.

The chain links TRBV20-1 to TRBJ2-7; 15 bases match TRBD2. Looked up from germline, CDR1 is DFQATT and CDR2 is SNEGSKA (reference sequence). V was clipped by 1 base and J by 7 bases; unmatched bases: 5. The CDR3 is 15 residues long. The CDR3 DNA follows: TGCAGTGCTAGAGCGGGACTAGCGGGGGGTCGGGAGCAGTACTTC. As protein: CSARAGLAGGREQYF.

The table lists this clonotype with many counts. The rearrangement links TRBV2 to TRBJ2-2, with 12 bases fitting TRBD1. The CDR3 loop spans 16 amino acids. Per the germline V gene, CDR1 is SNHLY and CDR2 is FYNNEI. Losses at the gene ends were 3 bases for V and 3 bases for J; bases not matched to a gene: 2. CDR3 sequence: CASSDGTGGHTGELFF. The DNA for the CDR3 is TGTGCCAGCAGTGACGGGACAGGGGGCCACACCGGGGAGCTGTTTTTT.

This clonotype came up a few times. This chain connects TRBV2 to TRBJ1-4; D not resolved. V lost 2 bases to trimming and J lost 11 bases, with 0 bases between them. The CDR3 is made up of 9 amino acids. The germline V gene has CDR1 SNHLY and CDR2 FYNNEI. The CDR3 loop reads CASSEKLFF. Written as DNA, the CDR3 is TGTGCCAGCAGTGAAAAACTGTTTTTT.

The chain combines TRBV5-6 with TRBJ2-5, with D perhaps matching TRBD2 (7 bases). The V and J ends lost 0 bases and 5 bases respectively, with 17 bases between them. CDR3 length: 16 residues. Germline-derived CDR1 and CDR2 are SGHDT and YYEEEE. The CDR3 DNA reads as TGTGCCAGCAGCTTGGGGGGGGGGGCCCTCGGGGAGACCCAGTACTTC. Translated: CASSLGGGALGETQYF. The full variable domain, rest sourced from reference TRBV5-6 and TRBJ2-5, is DAGVTQSPTHLIKTRGQQVTLRCSPKSGHDTVSWYQQALGQGPQFIFQYYEEEERQRGNFPDRFSGHQFPNYSSELNVNALLLGDSALYLCASSLGGGALGETQYFGPGTRLLVL.

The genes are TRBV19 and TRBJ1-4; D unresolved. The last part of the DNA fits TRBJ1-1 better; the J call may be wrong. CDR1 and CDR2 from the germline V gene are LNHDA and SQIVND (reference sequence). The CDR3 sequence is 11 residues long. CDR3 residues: CARGWMTEAFF. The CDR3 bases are TGTGCCAGGGGTTGGATGACTGAAGCTTTCTTT.

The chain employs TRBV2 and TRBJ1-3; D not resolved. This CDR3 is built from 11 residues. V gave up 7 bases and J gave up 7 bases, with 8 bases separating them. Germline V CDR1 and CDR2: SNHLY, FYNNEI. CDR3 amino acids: CASKVGNTIYF. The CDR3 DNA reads TGTGCCAGCAAGGTGGGGAACACCATATATTTT.

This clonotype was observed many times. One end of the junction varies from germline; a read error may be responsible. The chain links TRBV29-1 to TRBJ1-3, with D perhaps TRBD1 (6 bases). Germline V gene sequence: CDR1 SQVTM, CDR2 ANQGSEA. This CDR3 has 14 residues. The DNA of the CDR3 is TGCAGCGCTGAAGACAGGTACTCTGGAAACACCATATATTTT. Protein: CSAEDRYSGNTIYF.

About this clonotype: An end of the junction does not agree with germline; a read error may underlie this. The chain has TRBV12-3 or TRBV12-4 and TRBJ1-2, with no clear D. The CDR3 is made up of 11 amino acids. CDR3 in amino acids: CASRISNGCTF. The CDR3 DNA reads TGTGCCAGCAGAATCAGTAATGGCTGCACCTTC.